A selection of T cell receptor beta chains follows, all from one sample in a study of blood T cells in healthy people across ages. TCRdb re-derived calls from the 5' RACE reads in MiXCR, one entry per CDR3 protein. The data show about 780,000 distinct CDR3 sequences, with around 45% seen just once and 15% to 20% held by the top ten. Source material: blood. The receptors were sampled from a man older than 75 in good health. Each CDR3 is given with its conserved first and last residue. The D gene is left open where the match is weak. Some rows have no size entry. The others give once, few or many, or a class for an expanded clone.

CDR3aa: CSARERDRVGRETQYF
CDR3nt: TGCAGTGCTAGAGAAAGGGACAGGGTGGGTCGGGAGACCCAGTACTTC
d_gene: TRBD1
abundance: few
j_gene: TRBJ2-5
v_gene: TRBV20-1

CDR3aa: CASSLYRSRRETQYF
CDR3nt: TGTGCCAGCAGTTTATATAGGAGCCGAAGGGAGACGCAGTATTTT
d_gene: NA
abundance: NA
j_gene: TRBJ2-3
v_gene: TRBV27

CDR3aa: CASSLRSGLVGGNEQFF
CDR3nt: TGCGCCAGCAGTCTGAGGTCGGGACTAGTGGGTGGCAATGAGCAGTTCTTC
d_gene: TRBD2
abundance: NA
j_gene: TRBJ2-1
v_gene: TRBV5-1

CDR3aa: CAVRSFGANVLTF
CDR3nt: TGTGCCGTTCGCTCTTTTGGGGCCAACGTTCTGACTTTC
d_gene: NA
abundance: once
j_gene: TRBJ2-6
v_gene: TRBV27

CDR3aa: CASSPDRGNTEAFF
CDR3nt: TGTGCCAGCAGCCCCGACAGGGGGAACACTGAAGCTTTCTTT
d_gene: TRBD1
abundance: NA
j_gene: TRBJ1-1
v_gene: TRBV11-1

CDR3aa: CASSLASAASTDTQYF
CDR3nt: TGTGCCAGCAGCTTAGCTTCGGCGGCTAGCACAGATACGCAGTATTTT
d_gene: NA
abundance: few
j_gene: TRBJ2-3
v_gene: TRBV7-2

CDR3aa: CASRTQELSTEAFF
CDR3nt: TGTGCCAGCAGGACCCAGGAGTTAAGCACTGAAGCTTTCTTT
d_gene: NA
abundance: NA
j_gene: TRBJ1-1
v_gene: TRBV12-3/TRBV12-4

CDR3aa: CAISEGQAIQPNNEQFF
CDR3nt: TGTGCCATCAGTGAGGGTCAGGCCATCCAACCGAACAATGAGCAGTTCTTC
d_gene: NA
abundance: NA
j_gene: TRBJ2-1
v_gene: TRBV10-3

CDR3aa: CASSLVSRSSTDTQYF
CDR3nt: TGTGCCAGCAGTTTGGTTAGCCGTAGTAGCACAGATACGCAGTATTTT
d_gene: NA
abundance: few
j_gene: TRBJ2-3
v_gene: TRBV12-3/TRBV12-4

CDR3aa: CASRQGFNQPQHF
CDR3nt: TGTGCCAGCAGACAGGGGTTCAATCAGCCCCAGCATTTT
d_gene: TRBD1
abundance: NA
j_gene: TRBJ1-5
v_gene: TRBV6-5

CDR3aa: CASSKGLQVPYNEQFF
CDR3nt: TGTGCCAGCAGCAAAGGGTTACAGGTGCCGTACAATGAGCAGTTCTTC
d_gene: NA
abundance: few
j_gene: TRBJ2-1
v_gene: TRBV21-1

CDR3aa: CASSGRGKYGYTF
CDR3nt: TGCGCCAGCAGCGGTAGGGGGAAGTATGGCTACACCTTC
d_gene: NA
abundance: NA
j_gene: TRBJ1-2
v_gene: TRBV5-1

CDR3aa: CASGGGSTDTQYF
CDR3nt: TGCGCCAGCGGCGGGGGAAGCACAGATACGCAGTATTTT
d_gene: TRBD2
abundance: many
j_gene: TRBJ2-3
v_gene: TRBV5-1

CDR3aa: CSASPDQDTQYF
CDR3nt: TGCAGTGCTAGCCCCGACCAAGATACGCAGTATTTT
d_gene: NA
abundance: few
j_gene: TRBJ2-3
v_gene: TRBV20-1

CDR3aa: CASSLRLGSQETQYF
CDR3nt: TGTGCCAGCAGCTTAAGGCTTGGGTCTCAAGAGACCCAGTACTTC
d_gene: NA
abundance: NA
j_gene: TRBJ2-5
v_gene: TRBV7-2

CDR3aa: CASSLDRGQDNEQFF
CDR3nt: TGTGCCAGCAGTTTGGACAGGGGGCAGGACAATGAGCAGTTCTTC
d_gene: TRBD1
abundance: NA
j_gene: TRBJ2-1
v_gene: TRBV6-5

CDR3aa: CATSSDSSTDTQYF
CDR3nt: TGTGCCACCAGCAGCGACAGCTCCACAGATACGCAGTATTTT
d_gene: NA
abundance: many
j_gene: TRBJ2-3
v_gene: TRBV15

CDR3aa: CASSTGGTEYEQYF
CDR3nt: TGCGCCAGCAGCACGGGCGGGACAGAGTACGAGCAGTACTTC
d_gene: NA
abundance: NA
j_gene: TRBJ2-7
v_gene: TRBV5-1

CDR3aa: CSAIQGLGYEQYF
CDR3nt: TGCAGCGCTATCCAGGGGCTGGGCTACGAGCAGTACTTC
d_gene: NA
abundance: NA
j_gene: TRBJ2-7
v_gene: TRBV29-1

CDR3aa: CSVAASQPFYGYTF
CDR3nt: TGCAGCGTTGCGGCCAGTCAGCCGTTTTATGGCTACACCTTC
d_gene: NA
abundance: NA
j_gene: TRBJ1-2
v_gene: TRBV29-1

CDR3aa: CASGRGQGFYNEQFF
CDR3nt: TGTGCCAGCGGTAGGGGACAGGGCTTCTACAATGAGCAGTTCTTC
d_gene: TRBD1
abundance: NA
j_gene: TRBJ2-1
v_gene: TRBV28

CDR3aa: CASSSATGGTYNEQFF
CDR3nt: TGTGCCAGCAGTTCGGCGACAGGGGGCACCTACAATGAGCAGTTCTTC
d_gene: TRBD1
abundance: many
j_gene: TRBJ2-1
v_gene: TRBV28

CDR3aa: CAAKVERETSYEQYF
CDR3nt: TGTGCCGCTAAGGTAGAGCGGGAGACTTCCTACGAGCAGTACTTC
d_gene: TRBD2
abundance: NA
j_gene: TRBJ2-7
v_gene: TRBV7-6

CDR3aa: CASSFGGGHSQYEQFF
CDR3nt: TGTGCCAGCAGTTTTGGGGGCGGACACTCACAGTACGAGCAGTTCTTC
d_gene: NA
abundance: NA
j_gene: TRBJ2-1
v_gene: TRBV12-3/TRBV12-4

CDR3aa: CAWNPLRTGKTETQFF
CDR3nt: TGTGCCTGGAACCCTCTTAGGACAGGGAAGACAGAGACCCAGTTCTTC
d_gene: TRBD1
abundance: once
j_gene: TRBJ2-1
v_gene: TRBV30

CDR3aa: CASSLAGQGWYEQYF
CDR3nt: TGTGCCAGCAGCTTAGCGGGACAGGGGTGGTACGAGCAGTACTTC
d_gene: TRBD1
abundance: many
j_gene: TRBJ2-7
v_gene: TRBV11-3

CDR3aa: CASTMGHRVETDTQYF
CDR3nt: TGCGCCAGCACCATGGGCCACAGGGTTGAGACAGATACGCAGTATTTT
d_gene: NA
abundance: NA
j_gene: TRBJ2-3
v_gene: TRBV5-1

CDR3aa: CSVRGARRGGDGYTF
CDR3nt: TGCAGTGTTAGGGGAGCGAGACGGGGGGGCGATGGCTACACCTTC
d_gene: NA
abundance: NA
j_gene: TRBJ1-2
v_gene: TRBV20-1

CDR3aa: CASSSTSGDTDAQYF
CDR3nt: TGCGCCAGCAGCTCGACTAGCGGAGACACAGATGCGCAGTATTTT
d_gene: TRBD2
abundance: NA
j_gene: TRBJ2-3
v_gene: TRBV5-1